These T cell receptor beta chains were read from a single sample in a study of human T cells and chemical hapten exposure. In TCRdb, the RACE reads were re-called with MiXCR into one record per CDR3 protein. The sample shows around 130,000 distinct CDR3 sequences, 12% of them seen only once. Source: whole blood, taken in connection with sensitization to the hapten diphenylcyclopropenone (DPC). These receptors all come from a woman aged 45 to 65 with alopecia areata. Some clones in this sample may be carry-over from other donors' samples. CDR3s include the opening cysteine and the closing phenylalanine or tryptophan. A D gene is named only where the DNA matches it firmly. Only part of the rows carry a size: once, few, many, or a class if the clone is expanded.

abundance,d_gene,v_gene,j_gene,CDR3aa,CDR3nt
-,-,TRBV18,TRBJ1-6,CASSPLPAFSSNSPLHF,TGTGCCAGCTCACCACTCCCAGCCTTTTCCTCTAATTCACCCCTCCACTTT
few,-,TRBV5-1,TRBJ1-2,CASSLSQGKQGYTF,TGCGCCAGCAGCCTTTCGCAGGGGAAGCAAGGCTACACCTTC
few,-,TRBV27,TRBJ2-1,CASSLSLGAYNEQFF,TGTGCCAGCAGTTTATCTCTGGGGGCCTACAATGAGCAGTTCTTC
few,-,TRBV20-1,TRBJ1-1,CSARGAHSGNTEAFF,TGCAGTGCTAGAGGGGCCCATTCCGGGAACACTGAAGCTTTCTTT
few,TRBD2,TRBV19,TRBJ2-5,CASSSGTSGKRETQYF,TGTGCCAGTAGTTCTGGGACTAGCGGGAAGAGGGAGACCCAGTACTTC
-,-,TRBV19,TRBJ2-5,CASSIGLQETQYF,TGTGCCAGTAGTATCGGACTGCAAGAGACCCAGTACTTC
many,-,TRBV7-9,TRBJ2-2,CASSSYWPGELFF,TGTGCCAGCAGCTCTTACTGGCCCGGGGAGCTGTTTTTT
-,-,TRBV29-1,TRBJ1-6,CSVVSGSSGSPLHF,TGCAGCGTTGTAAGCGGATCAAGTGGTTCACCCCTCCACTTT
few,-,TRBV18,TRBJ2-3,CASSPALDTQYF,TGTGCCAGCTCACCGGCGTTAGATACGCAGTATTTT
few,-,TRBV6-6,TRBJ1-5,CASSYVGMPQHF,TGTGCCAGCAGTTACGTCGGCATGCCCCAGCATTTT
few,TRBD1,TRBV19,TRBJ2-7,CASSTDRVDEQYF,TGTGCCAGTAGTACCGACAGGGTTGACGAGCAGTACTTC
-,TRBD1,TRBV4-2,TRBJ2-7,CASSQVPGQGRDEQYF,TGTGCCAGCAGCCAGGTACCGGGACAGGGACGCGACGAGCAGTACTTC
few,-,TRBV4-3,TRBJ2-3,CASSQDAGRTDTQYF,TGCGCCAGCAGCCAAGATGCGGGGCGCACAGATACGCAGTATTTT
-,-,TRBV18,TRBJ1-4,CASSPPGGGEKLFF,TGTGCCAGCTCACCCCCCGGAGGTGGTGAAAAACTGTTTTTT
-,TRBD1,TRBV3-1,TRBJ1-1,CASSHTTGAINTEAFF,TGTGCCAGCAGCCATACGACAGGGGCGATTAACACTGAAGCTTTCTTT
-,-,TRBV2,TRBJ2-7,CASSESSYEQYF,TGTGCCAGCAGTGAGTCCTCCTACGAGCAGTACTTC
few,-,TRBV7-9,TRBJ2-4,CASSPGQGPSRRAKNIQYF,TGTGCCAGCAGCCCTGGTCAGGGGCCGTCCCGGAGAGCCAAAAACATTCAGTACTTC
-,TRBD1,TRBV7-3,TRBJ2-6,CASSLRTGDSGANVLTF,TGTGCCAGCAGCCTCAGGACAGGGGACTCTGGGGCCAACGTCCTGACTTTC
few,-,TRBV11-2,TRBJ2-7,CASSLGVVRAEQYF,TGTGCCAGCAGCTTAGGAGTAGTTAGGGCCGAGCAGTACTTC
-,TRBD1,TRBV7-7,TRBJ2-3,CASSTDRGDTQYF,TGTGCTAGCAGCACGGACAGGGGGGATACGCAGTATTTT